This entry lists 15 T cell receptor beta chains sequenced from one sample in a study of T cell repertoires in cytomegalovirus infection. TCRdb re-called the reads through MiXCR, storing one row per CDR3 protein. The sample consists of 150,000 to 200,000 distinct CDR3 sequences, roughly 9% of them appearing once. Sequenced: PBMCs. The receptors were sampled from a human donor in good health (CMV status not recorded). Some clones in this sample may be carry-over from other donors' samples.

Points on this clonotype: It may be a read error: a sequence one base away is much more abundant. The chain recombines TRBV11-1 with TRBJ2-5; 7 bases line up with TRBD1. V lost 1 base, J lost 4 bases, and 9 bases stayed unmatched. Germline V gene data show CDR1 as SGHAT and CDR2 as FQDESV (reference sequence). This CDR3 spans 16 amino acids. The CDR3 DNA is TGTGCCAGCAGCTTAGGACCGGGACAGCACCGAGAGACCCAGTACTTC. As protein: CASSLGPGQHRETQYF. Full variable domain (missing parts from reference TRBV11-1 and TRBJ2-5): EAEVAQSPRYKITEKSQAVAFWCDPISGHATLYWYRQILGQGPELLVQFQDESVVDDSQLPKDRFSAERLKGVDSTLKIQPAELGDSAMYLCASSLGPGQHRETQYFGPGTRLLVL.

This clonotype came up a few times. The chain carries TRBV7-3 and TRBJ2-4; possibly TRBD1 for D (5 bases). The V gene lost 1 base and the J gene lost 1 base, with 11 bases spanning the gap. This CDR3 has 16 amino acids. Germline V gives CDR1 SGHTA, CDR2 FQGTGA. The CDR3 nucleotides are TGTGCCAGCAGCTTAAGTCAGGGCCGGGCCAAAAACATTCAGTACTTC. Translation: CASSLSQGRAKNIQYF. The complete variable domain, with remaining parts taken from reference TRBV7-3 and TRBJ2-4, reads GAGVSQTPSNKVTEKGKYVELRCDPISGHTALYWYRQSLGQGPEFLIYFQGTGAADDSGLPNDRFFAVRPEGSVSTLKIQRTERGDSAVYLCASSLSQGRAKNIQYFGAGTRLSVL.

This clonotype appeared many times. This chain connects TRBV20-1 to TRBJ2-3, with D uncertain. Trimming removed 0 bases at V and 2 bases at J, with 6 bases between. The germline CDR1 and CDR2 sequences are DFQATT and SNEGSKA (reference sequence). The CDR3 runs to 13 residues. Here the CDR3 DNA reads TGCAGTGCTAGAGATCTAACCACAGATACGCAGTATTTT. Translation: CSARDLTTDTQYF.

This clonotype has at least ten counts. This sequence joins TRBV6-6 and TRBJ1-1; unclear D gene. V gave up 2 bases and J gave up 8 bases, with 9 bases separating them. The CDR3 is 12 amino acids. Germline V gives CDR1 MNHNY, CDR2 SVGAGI (reference sequence). The CDR3 DNA sequence: TGTGCCAGCAGTTACAAAAACCGGGAAGCTTTCTTT. This codes for CASSYKNREAFF.

This clonotype was detected many times. The chain's CDR3 is CASSRERDGYTF. The CDR3 DNA is TGTGCCAGCAGCAGAGAGCGCGATGGCTACACCTTC. This sequence joins TRBV7-2 and TRBJ1-2; the D is unclear. This CDR3 has 12 amino acids. Looked up from germline, CDR1 is SGHTA and CDR2 is FQGNSA. V lost 5 bases to trimming and J lost 6 bases, with 10 bases between them.

The chain recombines TRBV5-6 with TRBJ1-4; D perhaps matches TRBD1 (6 bases). The V and J ends lost 4 bases and 4 bases respectively, with 11 bases between them. The CDR3 has 14 amino acids. CDR1 is SGHDT and CDR2 is YYEEEE in the germline V gene. DNA of the CDR3: TGTGCCAGCAGCGCAGGGGTGGGTAATGAAAAACTGTTTTTT. Protein: CASSAGVGNEKLFF.

This clonotype was seen ten or more times. This rearrangement joins TRBV11-2 to TRBJ2-3; D remains ambiguous. The CDR3 contains 13 residues. V lost 1 base, J lost 2 bases, and 4 bases lay in between. Germline V lookup: CDR1 SGHAT, CDR2 FQNNGV. This CDR3 reads CASSLATTDTQYF. CDR3 coding DNA: TGTGCCAGCAGCTTAGCAACCACAGATACGCAGTATTTT.

J is TRBJ2-3 and V is TRBV10-3, with D unresolved. V was pared by 4 bases and J by 5 bases, with 10 bases between. Germline V lookup: CDR1 ENHRY, CDR2 SYGVKD. The CDR3 spans 13 residues. As DNA, the CDR3 is TGTGCCATCAGTGGAAATGGAGTAGATACGCAGTATTTT. It is translated as CAISGNGVDTQYF.

The table lists this clonotype with many counts. The rearrangement joins TRBV7-2 to TRBJ2-3; a weak D match, TRBD2 (6 bases). Germline V lookup: CDR1 SGHTA, CDR2 FQGNSA. The V end was cut by 0 bases, the J end by 0 bases, with 10 bases between. This CDR3 spans 16 amino acids. CDR3 residues: CASSLALAASTDTQYF. Here the CDR3 DNA reads TGTGCCAGCAGCTTAGCATTAGCGGCAAGCACAGATACGCAGTATTTT.

The V gene is TRBV10-3, the J gene TRBJ2-3; 10 nucleotides match TRBD2. This CDR3 has 15 residues. J gave up 3 bases and V 7 bases, and 7 bases lay outside the gene matches. CDR1 ENHRY and CDR2 SYGVKD come from the germline V gene. The CDR3 bases are TGTGCCATCAAAAATAGCGGGAGGAGAACAGATACGCAGTATTTT. This translates into CAIKNSGRRTDTQYF.

This clonotype was seen only a few times. The rearrangement joins TRBV7-2 to TRBJ1-3; D is unclear. V was cut by 5 bases and J by 8 bases, with 13 bases left in between. Germline V gene lookup returns CDR1 SGHTA and CDR2 FQGNSA. This CDR3 region has 13 residues. The CDR3 spells CASSPRPPDTIYF. Written as DNA, the CDR3 is TGTGCCAGCAGCCCCCGGCCGCCCGACACCATATATTTT.

This clonotype showed up many times. The V gene is TRBV7-2, the J gene TRBJ2-7; TRBD1 matches 10 bases. Trimming at V came to 6 bases and at J to 1 base, leaving 6 bases not matched to a gene. The germline gives CDR1 SGHTA, CDR2 FQGNSA. This CDR3 is built from 15 residues. The CDR3 region has the DNA TGTGCCAGCAGGACCGGGACAGGGGAATCCTACGAGCAGTACTTC. This encodes CASRTGTGESYEQYF.

This sequence joins TRBV20-1 and TRBJ2-1; TRBD2 agrees at 9 bases. The CDR3 sequence is 16 residues long. V shed 1 base and J 0 bases; nucleotides not matched to a gene: 4. CDR1 DFQATT and CDR2 SNEGSKA come from the germline V gene (reference sequence). The CDR3 nucleotides read TGCAGTGCTAGAGGTCAGCGGGAGGTCTCCTACAATGAGCAGTTCTTC. Residues: CSARGQREVSYNEQFF.

This clonotype has more than one count but fewer than ten. J is TRBJ2-1 and V is TRBV29-1, with D perhaps matching TRBD1 (6 bases). CDR3 length: 12 amino acids. CDR1 and CDR2 (germline): SQVTM, ANQGSEA. Deletions cut 3 bases from V and 6 bases from J, with 9 bases between. CDR3 protein: CSVDNRVNEQFF. The CDR3 nucleotides are TGCAGCGTTGATAACAGGGTCAATGAGCAGTTCTTC.

This clonotype was counted many times. The rearrangement joins TRBV12-3 or TRBV12-4 to TRBJ2-1; the match to TRBD2 covers 13 bases. The ends lost 4 bases at V and 5 bases at J; junction bases unmatched: 2. This CDR3 has 15 amino acids. The CDR3 nucleotides read TGTGCCAGCAGTTCGGGACTAGCGGGAAACAATGAGCAGTTCTTC. Amino acid sequence: CASSSGLAGNNEQFF.